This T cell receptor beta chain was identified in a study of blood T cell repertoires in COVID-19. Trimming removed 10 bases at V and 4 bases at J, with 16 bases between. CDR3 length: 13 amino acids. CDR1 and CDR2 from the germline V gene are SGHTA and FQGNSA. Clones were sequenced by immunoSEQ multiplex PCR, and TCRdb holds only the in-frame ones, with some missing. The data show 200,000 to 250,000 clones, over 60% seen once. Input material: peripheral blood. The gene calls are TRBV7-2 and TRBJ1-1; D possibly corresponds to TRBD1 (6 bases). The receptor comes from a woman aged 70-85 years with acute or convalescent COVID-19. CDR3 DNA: TGTGCCAATACCAGGGGTTTTGGCACTGAAGCTTTCTTT. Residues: CANTRGFGTEAFF.